The source of this T cell receptor (beta chain) is a study of blood T cell repertoires in COVID-19. The wider study: PBMCs, B-cell-depleted T cells, or T cells were the source of the cDNA or gDNA that made up the material.

Authors' data handling: Amplification of reference gene primers was used by the study to estimate nucleated cell counts. Sequenced by immunoSEQ multiplex PCR; TCRdb stores in-frame clones only, minus some. V and J calls and clone size follow that table, whereas D and trimming were derived from the DNA. The sample gives 150,000 or so clones, 70% to 90% of which show up once; about 4.4% is in the top ten. This clone appeared once. Cohort assignment relied on participant-reported clinical history. Recovered Cohort 3 donors showed two negative PCRs, clearance, or symptom resolution. Source material: PBMCs or T cells enriched from blood (not recorded which). The clonotype originates from a man aged 45-60 years who had recovered from COVID-19.

The CDR3 spells CASSPWGAWPQHF. Written as DNA, the CDR3 is TGTGCCAGCAGTCCCTGGGGCGCCTGGCCCCAGCATTTT. The chain carries TRBV27 and TRBJ1-5; D may be TRBD1 (5 bases). Germline V CDR1 and CDR2: MNHEY, SMNVEV (reference sequence). This CDR3 has 13 residues. V was trimmed by 5 bases and J by 9 bases, leaving 14 bases between them.